This entry is about one T cell receptor beta chain. This specimen belongs to a study of shared clonotypes between healthy human individuals. Measured with immunoSEQ multiplex PCR; TCRdb has only the in-frame clones, and not every one. The table lists over a million clones, 95% to 99% of them singletons, with around 0.47% in the top ten. This CDR3 has 14 residues. From germline, CDR1 is SNHLY and CDR2 FYNNEI. The V gene end was trimmed by 8 bases and the J gene end by 2 bases; junction bases not matched to a gene: 5. V and J are TRBV2 and TRBJ2-2; 7 nucleotides align to TRBD1. Sequencing used naive CD4+ T cells sorted from blood. Subset: CD45RA+ positively selected. The sequence derives from a man aged 25-40 years in good health. DNA of the CDR3: TGTGCCAGCGGACGACAGGGTAACACCGGGGAGCTGTTTTTT. Residues: CASGRQGNTGELFF.